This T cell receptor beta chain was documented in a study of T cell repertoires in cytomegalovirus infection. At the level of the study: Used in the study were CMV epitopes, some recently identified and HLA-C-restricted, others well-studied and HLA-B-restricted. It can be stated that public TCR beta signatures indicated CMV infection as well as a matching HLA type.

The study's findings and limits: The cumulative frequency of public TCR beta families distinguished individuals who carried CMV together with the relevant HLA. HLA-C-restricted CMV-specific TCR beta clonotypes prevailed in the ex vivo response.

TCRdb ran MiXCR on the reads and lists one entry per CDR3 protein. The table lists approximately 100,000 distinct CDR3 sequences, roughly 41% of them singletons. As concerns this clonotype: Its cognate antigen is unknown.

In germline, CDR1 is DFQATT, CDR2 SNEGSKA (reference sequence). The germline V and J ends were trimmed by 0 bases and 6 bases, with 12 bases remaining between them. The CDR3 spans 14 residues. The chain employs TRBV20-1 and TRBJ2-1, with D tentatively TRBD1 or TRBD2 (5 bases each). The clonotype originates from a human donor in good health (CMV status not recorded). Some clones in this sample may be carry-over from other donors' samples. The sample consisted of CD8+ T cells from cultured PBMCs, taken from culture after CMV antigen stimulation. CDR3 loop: CSAREDMGVNEQFF. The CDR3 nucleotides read TGCAGTGCTAGAGAGGACATGGGGGTCAATGAGCAGTTCTTC.